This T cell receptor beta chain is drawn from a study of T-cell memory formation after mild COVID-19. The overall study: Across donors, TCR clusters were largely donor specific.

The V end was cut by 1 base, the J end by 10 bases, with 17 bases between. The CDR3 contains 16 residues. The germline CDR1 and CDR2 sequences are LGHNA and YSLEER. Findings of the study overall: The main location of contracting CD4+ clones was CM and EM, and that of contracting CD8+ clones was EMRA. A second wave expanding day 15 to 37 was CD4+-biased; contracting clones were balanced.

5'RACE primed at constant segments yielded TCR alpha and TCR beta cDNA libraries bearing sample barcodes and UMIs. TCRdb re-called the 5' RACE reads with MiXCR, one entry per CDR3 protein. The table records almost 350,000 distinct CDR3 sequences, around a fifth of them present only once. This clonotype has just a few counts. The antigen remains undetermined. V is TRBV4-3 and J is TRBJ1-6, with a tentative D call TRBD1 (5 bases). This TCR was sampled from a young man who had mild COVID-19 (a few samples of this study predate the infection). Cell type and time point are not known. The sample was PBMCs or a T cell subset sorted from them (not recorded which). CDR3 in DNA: TGCGCCAGCAGCCAAGCTTGGCAGGATGGGGGGTCACCCCTCCACTTT. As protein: CASSQAWQDGGSPLHF.